Included here is one T cell receptor beta chain sequence, with context. This sample stems from a study of blood T cell repertoires in COVID-19. V was pared by 5 bases and J by 6 bases, with 13 bases between. Germline CDR1 reads MDHEN; CDR2 reads SYDVKM. This CDR3 has 14 amino acids. TCRdb's copy holds only in-frame clones and misses some; the assay was immunoSEQ multiplex PCR. Among some 170,000 clones listed, approximately 89% were seen once. The V gene is TRBV28, the J gene TRBJ1-4, with D hard to call. What was sequenced was PBMCs or T cells enriched from blood (not recorded which). The source of this sequence is a man between 35 and 55 years old who had recovered from COVID-19. CDR3: CASSPLSRYEKLFF. The CDR3 bases are TGTGCCAGCAGTCCCCTGTCCCGGTATGAAAAACTGTTTTTT.